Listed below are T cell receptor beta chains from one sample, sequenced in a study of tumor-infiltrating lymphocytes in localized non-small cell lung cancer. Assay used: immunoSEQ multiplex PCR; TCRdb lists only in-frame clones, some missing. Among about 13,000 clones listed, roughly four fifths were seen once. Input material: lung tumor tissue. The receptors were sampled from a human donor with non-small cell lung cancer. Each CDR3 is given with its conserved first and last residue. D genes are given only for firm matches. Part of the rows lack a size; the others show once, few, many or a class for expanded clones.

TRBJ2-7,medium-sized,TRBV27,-,CASSLLSSYEQYF
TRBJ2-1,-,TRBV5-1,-,CASSLGTDGEQFF
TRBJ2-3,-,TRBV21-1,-,CASSKGGTSGEQDTQYF
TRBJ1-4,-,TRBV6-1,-,CASRQMGGTEKLFF
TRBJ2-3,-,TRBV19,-,CASRGEGDTQYF
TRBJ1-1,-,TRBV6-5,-,CASTGSGVGTEAFF
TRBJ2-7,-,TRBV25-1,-,CASSDRPGGVVPYEQYF
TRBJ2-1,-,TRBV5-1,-,CASSWTTLGPEFF
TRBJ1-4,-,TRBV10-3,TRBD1,CAISLTGGDEKLFF
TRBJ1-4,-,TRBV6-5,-,CASSYSGGREKLFF
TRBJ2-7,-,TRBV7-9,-,CASSSLVGSYEQYF
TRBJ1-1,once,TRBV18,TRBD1,CASSLSGTGTSVAAFF
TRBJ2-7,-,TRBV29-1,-,CSARDSYEQYF
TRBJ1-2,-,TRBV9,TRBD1,CASSRGTEADYGYTF
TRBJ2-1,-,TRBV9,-,CASSLTAEQFF
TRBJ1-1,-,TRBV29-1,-,CSTNTEAFF
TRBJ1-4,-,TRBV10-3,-,CAISAGAGREKLFF
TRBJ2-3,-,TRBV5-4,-,CASSFTDTQYF
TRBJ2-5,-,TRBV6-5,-,CASSYSTGRETQYF
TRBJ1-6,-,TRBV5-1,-,CASSLDIGGRFGNSPLHF
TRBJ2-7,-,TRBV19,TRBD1,CASSPDRADEQYF
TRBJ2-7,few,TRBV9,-,CASSAGTGYEQYF
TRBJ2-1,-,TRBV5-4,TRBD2,CASSLIQRGAYSYNEQFF
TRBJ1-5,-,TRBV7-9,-,CASSLTTGDQPQHF
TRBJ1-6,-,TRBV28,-,CASSSRDPNSPLHF
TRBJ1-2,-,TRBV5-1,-,CASSLAGRERDYGYTF
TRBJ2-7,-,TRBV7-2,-,CASSLGGTALYEQYF
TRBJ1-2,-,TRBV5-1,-,CASSLGTSRAGYTF
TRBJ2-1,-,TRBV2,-,CASSEGPSWSAHNEQFF
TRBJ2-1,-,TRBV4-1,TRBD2,CASSQERLADNEQFF
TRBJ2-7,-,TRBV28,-,CASRRTGVDEQYF
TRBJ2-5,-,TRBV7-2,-,CASSLWGGETQYF
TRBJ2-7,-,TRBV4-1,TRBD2,CASSPLTSGRADEQYF
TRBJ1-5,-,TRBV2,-,CASSETRVGVLDSNQPQHF
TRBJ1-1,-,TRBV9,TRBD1,CASSATGGDTEAFF
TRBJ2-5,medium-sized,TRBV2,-,CASTPESGTQYF
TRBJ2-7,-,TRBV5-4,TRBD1,CASRLGTGGAYEQYF
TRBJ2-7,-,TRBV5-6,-,CASSEQGYEQYF
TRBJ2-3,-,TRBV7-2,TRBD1,CASSPGRGQDTQYF
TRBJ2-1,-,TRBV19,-,CASSIVPYNEQFF
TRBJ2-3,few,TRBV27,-,CASSLPGVLGTDTQYF
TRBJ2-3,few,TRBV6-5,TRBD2,CASNREGQADTQYF
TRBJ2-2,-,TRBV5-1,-,CASSSRTGRDANTGELFF
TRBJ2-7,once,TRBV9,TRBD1,CASSVDYGGRGSYEQYF
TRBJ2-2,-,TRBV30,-,CAWSTSNTGELFF
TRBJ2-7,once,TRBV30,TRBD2,CAWSNSGSSGQYF
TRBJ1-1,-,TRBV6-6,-,CASRVGRVAEAFF
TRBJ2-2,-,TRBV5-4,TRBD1,CASSWDSGELFF
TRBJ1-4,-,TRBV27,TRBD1,CASSSGTGSTNEKLFF
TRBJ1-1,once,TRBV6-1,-,CASPPKAHNTEAFF
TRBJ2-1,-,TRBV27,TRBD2,CASAPSGSSYNEQFF
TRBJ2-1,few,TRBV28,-,CASSSYNEQFF